A selection of T cell receptor beta chains follows, all from one sample in a study of cytomegalovirus exposure and HLA in healthy donors. Assay: immunoSEQ multiplex PCR; the TCRdb copy retains only in-frame clones and omits some. Among 150,000 to 200,000 clones, around 80% were seen once, and the ten largest hold more than 1.1%. The sample was PBMCs. The source of these receptors is a girl under 18 in good health and CMV-seropositive. The CDR3 runs from the conserved cysteine through the conserved F or W. D genes are given only for firm matches. Only part of the rows carry a size: once, few, many, or a class if the clone is expanded.

size: NA
J: TRBJ1-4
V: TRBV2
D: NA
DNA: TGTGCCAGCAGTCTGCAGGGGAACCCTAATGAAAAACTGTTTTTT
CDR3: CASSLQGNPNEKLFF

size: NA
J: TRBJ1-1
V: TRBV10-3
D: NA
DNA: TGTGCCACCGTGGGGGGCGGGGGCCAGACTGAAGCTTTCTTT
CDR3: CATVGGGGQTEAFF

size: few
J: TRBJ2-5
V: TRBV5-1
D: NA
DNA: TGCGCCAGCACCGGCGGAACCCAAGAGACCCAGTACTTC
CDR3: CASTGGTQETQYF

size: NA
J: TRBJ1-2
V: TRBV29-1
D: NA
DNA: TGCAGCGTTGATCCCGCGGGGCAGAACTATGGCTACACCTTC
CDR3: CSVDPAGQNYGYTF

size: NA
J: TRBJ2-2
V: TRBV11-3
D: TRBD2
DNA: TGTGCCAGCAGCTTTGGTGCGGGAGGGCCGAACACCGGGGAGCTGTTTTTT
CDR3: CASSFGAGGPNTGELFF

size: NA
J: TRBJ1-5
V: TRBV6-6
D: NA
DNA: TGTGCCAGCAGTCCCAGACAGGTCAATCAGCCCCAGCATTTT
CDR3: CASSPRQVNQPQHF

size: NA
J: TRBJ2-7
V: TRBV5-1
D: NA
DNA: TGCGCCAGCAGCTTGGGAGTTGGGCAGTACTTC
CDR3: CASSLGVGQYF

size: NA
J: TRBJ1-2
V: TRBV27
D: TRBD1
DNA: TGTGCCAGCAGTTTATCGGGGGACAGGTTGAGGAAGGGCTACACCTTC
CDR3: CASSLSGDRLRKGYTF

size: few
J: TRBJ2-3
V: TRBV6-5
D: NA
DNA: TGTGCCAGCACCAGGGGCGGGCGCACAGATACGCAGTATTTT
CDR3: CASTRGGRTDTQYF

size: few
J: TRBJ2-5
V: TRBV6-4
D: NA
DNA: TGTGCCAGCAGTGAAGGGGCCGAGGAGACCCAGTACTTC
CDR3: CASSEGAEETQYF

size: NA
J: TRBJ2-1
V: TRBV12-5
D: NA
DNA: TGTGCTAGTGGGCTGGGGGGAGAGGTCTACAATGAGCAGTTCTTC
CDR3: CASGLGGEVYNEQFF

size: NA
J: TRBJ2-1
V: TRBV10-2
D: TRBD2
DNA: TGCGCCAGCAATAGCGGGAGAGGGACCTACAATGAGCAGTTCTTC
CDR3: CASNSGRGTYNEQFF